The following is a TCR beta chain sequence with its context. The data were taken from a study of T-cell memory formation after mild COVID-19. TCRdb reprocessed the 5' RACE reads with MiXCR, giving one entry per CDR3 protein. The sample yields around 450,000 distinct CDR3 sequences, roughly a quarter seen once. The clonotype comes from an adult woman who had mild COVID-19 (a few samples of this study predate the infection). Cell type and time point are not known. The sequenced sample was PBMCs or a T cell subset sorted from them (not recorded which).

The CDR3 DNA follows: TGTGCCAGCAGCTCCGTACGCTACGAGCAGTACTTC. Translating gives CASSSVRYEQYF. The chain recombines TRBV11-2 with TRBJ2-7; no clear D. This CDR3 has 12 amino acids. Trimming left V 4 bases short and J 3 bases short, with 7 bases between. The germline CDR1 and CDR2 sequences are SGHAT and FQNNGV.